The present TCR beta chain was sequenced within a study of shared clonotypes between healthy human individuals. Notes on the study in general: On the whole, naive subsets had larger estimated richness than memory subsets had. It was observed that roughly 5.4% of naive CD4 clonotypes were shared across several donors.

This clone was observed a single time. The antigen is unknown. The authors loaded about 200 ng DNA, 25,000 to 30,000 T cell genomes, into sorted-subset replicate PCRs. Measured with immunoSEQ multiplex PCR; TCRdb has only the in-frame clones, and not every one. The sample includes fewer than 1.8 million clones, just under 99% of them seen just once. Sample: naive CD4+ T cells sorted from blood. Subset given: CD45RA+ positively selected. The receptor comes from a man aged 25-45 years in good health.

The CDR3 coding sequence is TGTGCCAGCAGCTACGGGACTAGCGGGAGTCACGAGCAGTACTTC. Residues: CASSYGTSGSHEQYF. This rearrangement joins TRBV7-8 to TRBJ2-7; TRBD2 aligns across 14 bases. V was pared by 4 bases and J by 5 bases, with 4 bases of the junction left unmatched. The CDR3 loop spans 15 amino acids. From germline, CDR1 is SGHVS and CDR2 FQNEAQ. Together with reference TRBV7-8 and TRBJ2-7, the CDR3 gives the full variable domain: GAGVSQSPRYKVAKRGQDVALRCDPISGHVSLFWYQQALGQGPEFLTYFQNEAQLDKSGLPSDRFFAERPEGSVSTLKIQRTQQEDSAVYLCASSYGTSGSHEQYFGPGTRLTVT.